Following are 2 T cell receptor beta chains from one sample sequenced in a study of blood T cells in healthy people across ages. A second PCR of roughly 7 to 11 cycles used a sample-barcoded 5' primer and a J-beta primer mix. TCRdb re-called the 5' RACE reads through MiXCR, storing one row per CDR3 protein. The table records 780,000 or so distinct CDR3 sequences, 25% of them present only once. These records were also assigned to another study, of T cells of mothers and their children.

Sequenced material: blood. The receptors stem from a boy aged 5-17 years in good health.

There are many counts of this clonotype. The V call is TRBV25-1, the J call TRBJ2-1, with a weak D call TRBD1 (5 bases). The CDR3 consists of 12 residues. The germline gives CDR1 MGHDK, CDR2 SYGVNS. Trimming took off 7 bases at V and 8 bases at J, with 12 bases between the two ends. The CDR3 DNA follows: TGTGCCAGCAAGACAGAGACCTATGAGCAGTTCTTC. Amino acid sequence: CASKTETYEQFF.

The chain combines TRBV20-1 with TRBJ2-3, with D possibly matching TRBD1 (5 bases). The CDR3 loop spans 14 amino acids. Trimming shortened V by 4 bases and J by 2 bases, and 13 bases separated the two germline ends. CDR1 and CDR2 (germline): DFQATT, SNEGSKA (reference sequence). CDR3 DNA sequence: TGCAGTGCTACTAGGGGCCCTTACACAGATACGCAGTATTTT. Its translation: CSATRGPYTDTQYF.